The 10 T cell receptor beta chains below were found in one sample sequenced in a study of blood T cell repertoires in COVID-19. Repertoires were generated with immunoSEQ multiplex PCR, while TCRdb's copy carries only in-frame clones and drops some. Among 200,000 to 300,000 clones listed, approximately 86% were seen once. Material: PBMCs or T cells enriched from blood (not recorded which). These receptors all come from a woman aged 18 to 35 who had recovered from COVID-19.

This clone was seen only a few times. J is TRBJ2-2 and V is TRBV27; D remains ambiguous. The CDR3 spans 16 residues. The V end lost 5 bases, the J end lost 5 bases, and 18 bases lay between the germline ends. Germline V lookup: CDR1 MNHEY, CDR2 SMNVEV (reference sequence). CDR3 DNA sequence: TGTGCCAGCAGTCGCTCTGCGGCGCTTTTTACCGGGGAGCTGTTTTTT. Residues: CASSRSAALFTGELFF.

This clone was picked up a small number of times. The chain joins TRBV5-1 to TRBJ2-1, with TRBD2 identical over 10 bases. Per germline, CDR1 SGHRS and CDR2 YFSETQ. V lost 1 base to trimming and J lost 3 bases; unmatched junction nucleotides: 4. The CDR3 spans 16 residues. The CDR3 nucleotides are TGCGCCAGCAGCTTGCATGGGACTAGCGACTACAATGAGCAGTTCTTC. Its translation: CASSLHGTSDYNEQFF.

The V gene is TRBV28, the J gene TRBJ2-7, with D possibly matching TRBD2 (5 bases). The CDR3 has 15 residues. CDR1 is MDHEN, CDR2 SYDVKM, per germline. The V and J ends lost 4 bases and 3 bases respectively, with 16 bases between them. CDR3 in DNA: TGTGCCAGCAGTTACCTTGGGCGGGCCGACTACGAGCAGTACTTC. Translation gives CASSYLGRADYEQYF.

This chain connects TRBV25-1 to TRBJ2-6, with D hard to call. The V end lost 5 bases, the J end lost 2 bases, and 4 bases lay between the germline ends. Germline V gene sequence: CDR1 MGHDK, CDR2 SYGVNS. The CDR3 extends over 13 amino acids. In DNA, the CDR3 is TGTGCCAGCAGTATAGCTGGGGCCAACGTCCTGACTTTC. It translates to CASSIAGANVLTF.

The chain's CDR3 is CATSDLEGQVPHTEAFF. DNA for the CDR3: TGTGCCACCAGTGATTTAGAGGGACAGGTACCACACACTGAAGCTTTCTTT. The V and J genes are TRBV24-1 and TRBJ1-1, with 8 bases identical to TRBD1. Germline V gives CDR1 KGHDR, CDR2 SFDVKD. There are 17 residues in the CDR3. J gave up 3 bases and V 1 base, and 9 bases lay outside the gene matches.

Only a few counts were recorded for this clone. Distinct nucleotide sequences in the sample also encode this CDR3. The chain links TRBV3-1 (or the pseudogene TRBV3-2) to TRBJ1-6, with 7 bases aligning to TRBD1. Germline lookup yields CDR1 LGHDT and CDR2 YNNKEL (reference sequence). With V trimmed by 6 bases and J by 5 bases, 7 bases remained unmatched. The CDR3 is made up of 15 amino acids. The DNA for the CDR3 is TGTGCCAGCAGGGGTTTGACAGGGAATAATTCACCCCTCCACTTT. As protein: CASRGLTGNNSPLHF.

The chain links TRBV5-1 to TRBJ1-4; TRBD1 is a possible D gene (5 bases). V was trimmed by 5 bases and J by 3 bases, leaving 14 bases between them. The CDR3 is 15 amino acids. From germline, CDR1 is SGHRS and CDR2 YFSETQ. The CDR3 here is CASRPQTRANEKLFF. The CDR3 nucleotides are TGCGCCAGCAGACCGCAGACCAGGGCTAATGAAAAACTGTTTTTT.

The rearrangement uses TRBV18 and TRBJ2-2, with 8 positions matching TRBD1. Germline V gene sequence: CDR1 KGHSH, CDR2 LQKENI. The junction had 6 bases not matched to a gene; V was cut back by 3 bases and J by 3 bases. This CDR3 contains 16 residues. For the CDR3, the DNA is TGTGCCAGCTCACCTGGGCAGGGGGCAGACACCGGGGAGCTGTTTTTT. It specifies CASSPGQGADTGELFF.

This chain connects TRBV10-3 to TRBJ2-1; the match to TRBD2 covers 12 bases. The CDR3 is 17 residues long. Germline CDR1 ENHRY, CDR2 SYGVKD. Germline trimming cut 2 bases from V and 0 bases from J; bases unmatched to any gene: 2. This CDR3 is CAISEKLAGGSYNEQFF. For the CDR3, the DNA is TGTGCCATCAGTGAGAAACTAGCGGGAGGCTCCTACAATGAGCAGTTCTTC.

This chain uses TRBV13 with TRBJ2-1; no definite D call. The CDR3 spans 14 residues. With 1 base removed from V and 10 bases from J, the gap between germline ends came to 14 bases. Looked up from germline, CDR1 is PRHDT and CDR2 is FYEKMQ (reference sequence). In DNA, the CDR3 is TGTGCCAGCAGCTTAGCTTCTACAACCAGGGAGCAGTTCTTC. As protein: CASSLASTTREQFF. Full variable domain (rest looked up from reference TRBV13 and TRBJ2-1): AAGVIQSPRHLIKEKRETATLKCYPIPRHDTVYWYQQGPGQDPQFLISFYEKMQSDKGSIPDRFSAQQFSDYHSELNMSSLELGDSALYFCASSLASTTREQFFGPGTRLTVL.